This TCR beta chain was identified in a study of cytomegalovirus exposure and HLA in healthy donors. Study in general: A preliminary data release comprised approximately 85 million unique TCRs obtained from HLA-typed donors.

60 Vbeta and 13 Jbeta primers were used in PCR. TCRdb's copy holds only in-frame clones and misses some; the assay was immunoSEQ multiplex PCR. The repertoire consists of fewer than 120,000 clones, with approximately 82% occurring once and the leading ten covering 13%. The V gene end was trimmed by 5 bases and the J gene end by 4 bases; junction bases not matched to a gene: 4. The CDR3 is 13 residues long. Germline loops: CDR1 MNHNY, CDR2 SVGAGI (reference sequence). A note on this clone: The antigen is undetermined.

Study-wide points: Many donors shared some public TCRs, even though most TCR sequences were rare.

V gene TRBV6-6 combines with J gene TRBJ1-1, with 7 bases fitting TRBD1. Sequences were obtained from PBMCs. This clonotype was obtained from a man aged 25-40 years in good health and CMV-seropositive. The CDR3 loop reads CASSHRGGTEAFF. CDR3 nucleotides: TGTGCCAGCAGTCACAGGGGAGGCACTGAAGCTTTCTTT.